This record covers a single TCR beta chain. The CDR3 is 15 residues long. V lost 0 bases to trimming and J lost 4 bases; unmatched junction nucleotides: 4. CDR1 and CDR2 from the germline V gene are SGHRS and YFSETQ. Assay: immunoSEQ multiplex PCR; the TCRdb copy retains only in-frame clones and omits some. There are some 29,000 clones in the sample; around 92% occur only once, and 2.7% lies in the top ten. The data are from a study of blood T cell repertoires in COVID-19. The chain couples TRBV5-1 to TRBJ1-2; 9 bases agree with TRBD1. The sequenced sample consisted of peripheral blood. The clonotype originates from a human donor in a cohort sampled during active COVID-19. CDR3 protein: CASSLGDRDLYGYTF. The DNA for the CDR3 is TGCGCCAGCAGCTTGGGGGACAGGGATCTCTATGGCTACACCTTC.